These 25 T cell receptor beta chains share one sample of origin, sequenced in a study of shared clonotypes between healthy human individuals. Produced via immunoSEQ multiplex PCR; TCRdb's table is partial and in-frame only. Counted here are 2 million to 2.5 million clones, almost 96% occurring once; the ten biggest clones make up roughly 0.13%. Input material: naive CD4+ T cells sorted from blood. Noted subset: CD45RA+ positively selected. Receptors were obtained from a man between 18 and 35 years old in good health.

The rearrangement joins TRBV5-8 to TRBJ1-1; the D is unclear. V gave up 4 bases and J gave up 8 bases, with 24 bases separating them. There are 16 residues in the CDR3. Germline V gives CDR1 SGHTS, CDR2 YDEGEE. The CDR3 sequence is CASSQWRTVALPEAFF. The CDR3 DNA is TGTGCCAGCAGCCAGTGGCGTACCGTAGCGTTACCCGAAGCTTTCTTT.

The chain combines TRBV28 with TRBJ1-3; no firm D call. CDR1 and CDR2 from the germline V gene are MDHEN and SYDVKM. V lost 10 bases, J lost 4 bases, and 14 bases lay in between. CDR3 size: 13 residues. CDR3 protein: CATRKEGGNTIYF. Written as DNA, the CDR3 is TGTGCCACGCGGAAAGAAGGCGGAAACACCATATATTTT.

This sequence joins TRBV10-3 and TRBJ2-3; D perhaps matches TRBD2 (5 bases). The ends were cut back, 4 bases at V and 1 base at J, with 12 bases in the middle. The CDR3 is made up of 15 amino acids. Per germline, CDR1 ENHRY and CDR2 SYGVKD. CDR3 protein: CAISGGSGGTDTQYF. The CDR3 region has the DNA TGTGCCATCAGTGGGGGATCCGGGGGCACAGATACGCAGTATTTT.

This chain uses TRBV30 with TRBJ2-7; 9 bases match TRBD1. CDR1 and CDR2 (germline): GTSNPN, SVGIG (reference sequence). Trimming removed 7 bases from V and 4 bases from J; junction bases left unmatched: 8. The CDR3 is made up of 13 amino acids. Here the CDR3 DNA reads TGTGCCTCTAGAACAGGGGGCAGGTACGAGCAGTACTTC. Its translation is CASRTGGRYEQYF. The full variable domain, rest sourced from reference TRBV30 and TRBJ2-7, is SQTIHQWPATLVQPVGSPLSLECTVEGTSNPNLYWYRQAAGRGLQLLFYSVGIGQISSEVPQNLSASRPQDRQFILSSKKLLLSDSGFYLCASRTGGRYEQYFGPGTRLTVT.

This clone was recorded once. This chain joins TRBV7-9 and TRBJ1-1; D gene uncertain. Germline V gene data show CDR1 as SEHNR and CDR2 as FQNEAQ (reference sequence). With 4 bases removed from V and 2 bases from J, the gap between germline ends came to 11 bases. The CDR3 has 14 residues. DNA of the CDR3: TGTGCCAGCAGCTCCCTTGCATATAACACTGAAGCTTTCTTT. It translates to CASSSLAYNTEAFF.

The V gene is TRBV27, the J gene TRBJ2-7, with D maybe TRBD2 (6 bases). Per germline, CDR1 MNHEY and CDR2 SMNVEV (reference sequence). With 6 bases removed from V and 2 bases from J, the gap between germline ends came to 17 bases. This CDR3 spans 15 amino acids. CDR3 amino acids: CASRRAGTPTYEQYF. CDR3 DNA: TGTGCCAGCAGGAGGGCCGGGACTCCAACCTACGAGCAGTACTTC.

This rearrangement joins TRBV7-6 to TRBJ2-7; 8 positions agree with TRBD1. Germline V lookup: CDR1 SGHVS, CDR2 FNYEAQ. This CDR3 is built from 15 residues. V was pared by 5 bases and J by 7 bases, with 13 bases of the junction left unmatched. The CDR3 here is CASSDYRGTDREQYF. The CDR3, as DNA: TGTGCCAGCAGCGACTACAGGGGGACCGATAGGGAGCAGTACTTC.

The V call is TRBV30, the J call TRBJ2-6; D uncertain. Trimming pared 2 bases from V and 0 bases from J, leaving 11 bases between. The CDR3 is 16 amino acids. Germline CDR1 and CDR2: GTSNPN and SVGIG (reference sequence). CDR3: CAWSLAGRSGANVLTF. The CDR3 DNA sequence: TGTGCCTGGAGTTTGGCAGGACGCTCTGGGGCCAACGTCCTGACTTTC.

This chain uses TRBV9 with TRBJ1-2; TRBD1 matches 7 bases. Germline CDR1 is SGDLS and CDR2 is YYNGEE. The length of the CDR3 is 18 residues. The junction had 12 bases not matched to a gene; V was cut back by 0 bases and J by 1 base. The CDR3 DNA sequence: TGTGCCAGCAGCGTAGCGGGGACAGATCCGTCATTTAACTATGGCTACACCTTC. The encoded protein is CASSVAGTDPSFNYGYTF.

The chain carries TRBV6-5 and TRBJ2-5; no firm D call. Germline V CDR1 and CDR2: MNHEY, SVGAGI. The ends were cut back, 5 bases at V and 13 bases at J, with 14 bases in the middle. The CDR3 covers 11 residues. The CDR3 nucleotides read TGTGCCAGCAGTGAGAGTCCCATGAGGTACTTC. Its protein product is CASSESPMRYF.

The CDR3 bases are TGTGCCAGCTCACCCCGACAGACACCTAGCACAGATACGCAGTATTTT. Amino acid sequence: CASSPRQTPSTDTQYF. The V gene is TRBV18, the J gene TRBJ2-3; tentative D call: TRBD1 (5 bases). This CDR3 region has 16 residues. CDR1 is KGHSH, CDR2 LQKENI, per germline. Trimming removed 3 bases at V and 0 bases at J, with 13 bases between.

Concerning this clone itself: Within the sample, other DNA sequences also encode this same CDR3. CDR3 loop: CASSPRQETQYF. CDR3 bases: TGTGCCAGCTCACCAAGGCAAGAGACCCAGTACTTC. The chain couples TRBV18 to TRBJ2-5, with D unclear. The V and J ends lost 2 bases and 2 bases respectively, with 3 bases between them. Germline CDR1 is KGHSH and CDR2 is LQKENI. The CDR3 loop spans 12 amino acids.

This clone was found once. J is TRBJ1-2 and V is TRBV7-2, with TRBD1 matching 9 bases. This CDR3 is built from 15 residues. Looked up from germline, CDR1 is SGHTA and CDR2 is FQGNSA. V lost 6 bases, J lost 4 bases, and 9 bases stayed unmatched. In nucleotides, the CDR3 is TGTGCCAGCAGTTTAAAACAGGGGGCGAGCTATGGCTACACCTTC. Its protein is CASSLKQGASYGYTF.

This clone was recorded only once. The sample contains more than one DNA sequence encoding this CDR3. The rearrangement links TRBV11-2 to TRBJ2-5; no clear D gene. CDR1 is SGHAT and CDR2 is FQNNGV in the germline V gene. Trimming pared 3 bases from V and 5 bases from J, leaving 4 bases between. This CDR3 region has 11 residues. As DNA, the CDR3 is TGTGCCAGCAGCTTGCGGGAGACCCAGTACTTC. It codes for CASSLRETQYF. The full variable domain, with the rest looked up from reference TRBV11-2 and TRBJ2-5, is EAGVAQSPRYKIIEKRQSVAFWCNPISGHATLYWYQQILGQGPKLLIQFQNNGVVDDSQLPKDRFSAERLKGVDSTLKIQPAKLEDSAVYLCASSLRETQYFGPGTRLLVL.

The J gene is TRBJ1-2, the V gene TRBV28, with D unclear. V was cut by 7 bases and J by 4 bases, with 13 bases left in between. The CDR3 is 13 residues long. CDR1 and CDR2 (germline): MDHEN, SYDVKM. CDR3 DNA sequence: TGTGCCAGCACCCTCGGGCTACTCTATGGCTACACCTTC. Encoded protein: CASTLGLLYGYTF.

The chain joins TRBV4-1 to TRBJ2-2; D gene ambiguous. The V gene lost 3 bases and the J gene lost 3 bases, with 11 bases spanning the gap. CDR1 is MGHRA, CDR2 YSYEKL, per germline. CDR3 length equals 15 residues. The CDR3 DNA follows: TGCGCCAGCAGCCAGCTGTGGGCTGACACCGGGGAGCTGTTTTTT. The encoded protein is CASSQLWADTGELFF.

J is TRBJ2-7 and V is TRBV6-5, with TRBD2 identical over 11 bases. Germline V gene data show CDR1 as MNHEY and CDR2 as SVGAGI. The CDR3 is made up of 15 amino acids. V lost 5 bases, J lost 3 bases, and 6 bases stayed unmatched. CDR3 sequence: CASSRGTSGVYEQYF. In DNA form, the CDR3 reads TGTGCCAGCAGTCGGGGGACTAGCGGAGTCTACGAGCAGTACTTC.

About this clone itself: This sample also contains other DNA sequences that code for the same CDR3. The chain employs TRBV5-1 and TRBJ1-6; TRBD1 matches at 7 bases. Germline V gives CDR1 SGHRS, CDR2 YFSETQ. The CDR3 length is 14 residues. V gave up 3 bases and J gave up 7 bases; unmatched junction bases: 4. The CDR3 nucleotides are TGCGCCAGCAGCTCCGGACAGGAGAATTCACCCCTCCACTTT. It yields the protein CASSSGQENSPLHF.

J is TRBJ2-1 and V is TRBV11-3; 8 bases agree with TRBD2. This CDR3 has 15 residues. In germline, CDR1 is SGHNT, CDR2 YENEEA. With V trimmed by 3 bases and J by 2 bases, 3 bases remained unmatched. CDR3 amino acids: CASSFGGETYNEQFF. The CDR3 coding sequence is TGTGCCAGCAGCTTCGGGGGGGAAACCTACAATGAGCAGTTCTTC.

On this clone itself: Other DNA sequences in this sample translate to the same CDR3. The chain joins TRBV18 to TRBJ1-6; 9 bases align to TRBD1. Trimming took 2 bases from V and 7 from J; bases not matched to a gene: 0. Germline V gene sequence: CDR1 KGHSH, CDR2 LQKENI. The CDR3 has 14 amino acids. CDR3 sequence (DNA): TGTGCCAGCTCACCAGGGACAGGGAATTCACCCCTCCACTTT. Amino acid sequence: CASSPGTGNSPLHF.

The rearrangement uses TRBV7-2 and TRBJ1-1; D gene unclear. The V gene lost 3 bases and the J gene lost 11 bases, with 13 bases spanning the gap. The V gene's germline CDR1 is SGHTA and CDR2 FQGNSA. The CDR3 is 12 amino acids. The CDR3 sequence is CASSFEPWWAFF. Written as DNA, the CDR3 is TGTGCCAGCAGCTTCGAACCTTGGTGGGCTTTCTTT. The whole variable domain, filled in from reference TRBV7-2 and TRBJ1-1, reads GAGVSQSPSNKVTEKGKDVELRCDPISGHTALYWYRQSLGQGLEFLIYFQGNSAPDKSGLPSDRFSAERTGGSVSTLTIQRTQQEDSAVYLCASSFEPWWAFFGQGTRLTVV.

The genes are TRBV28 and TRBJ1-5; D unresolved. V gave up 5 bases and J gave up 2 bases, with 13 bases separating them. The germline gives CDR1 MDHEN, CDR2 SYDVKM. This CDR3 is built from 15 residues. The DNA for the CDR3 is TGTGCCAGCAGTCCCCCAGGCGGTGGCAATCAGCCCCAGCATTTT. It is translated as CASSPPGGGNQPQHF. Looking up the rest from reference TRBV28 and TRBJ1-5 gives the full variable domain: DVKVTQSSRYLVKRTGEKVFLECVQDMDHENMFWYRQDPGLGLRLIYFSYDVKMKEKGDIPEGYSVSREKKERFSLILESASTNQTSMYLCASSPPGGGNQPQHFGDGTRLSIL.

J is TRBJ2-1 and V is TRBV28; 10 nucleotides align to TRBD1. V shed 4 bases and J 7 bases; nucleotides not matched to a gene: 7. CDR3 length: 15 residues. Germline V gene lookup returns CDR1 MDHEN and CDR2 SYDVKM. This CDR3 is CASSSGQGGMNEQFF. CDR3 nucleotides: TGTGCCAGCAGTTCCGGACAGGGGGGGATGAATGAGCAGTTCTTC.

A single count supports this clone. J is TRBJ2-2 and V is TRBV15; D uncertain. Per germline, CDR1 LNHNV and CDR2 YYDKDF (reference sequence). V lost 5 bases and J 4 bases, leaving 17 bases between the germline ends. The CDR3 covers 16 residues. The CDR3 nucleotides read TGTGCCACCAGCTCGGGCCAGAGAACAATCACCGGGGAGCTGTTTTTT. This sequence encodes CATSSGQRTITGELFF.

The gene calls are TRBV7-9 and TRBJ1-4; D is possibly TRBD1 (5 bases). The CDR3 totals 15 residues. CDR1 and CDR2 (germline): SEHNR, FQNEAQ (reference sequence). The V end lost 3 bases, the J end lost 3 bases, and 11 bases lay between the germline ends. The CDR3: CASSFSPGANEKLFF. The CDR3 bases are TGTGCCAGCAGCTTTTCGCCGGGGGCTAATGAAAAACTGTTTTTT.